The 15 T cell receptor beta chains below come from one sample, sequenced in a study of blood T cell repertoires in COVID-19. Profiled with immunoSEQ multiplex PCR; TCRdb holds only in-frame clones, not every one. Of about 76,000 clones detected, 80% to 90% appear once; the ten largest clones hold approximately 5%. The source material was peripheral blood. The source is a man aged 50 to 59 with active COVID-19.

The chain recombines TRBV28 with TRBJ2-1, with a tentative D call TRBD2 (6 bases). Germline assignment: CDR1 MDHEN and CDR2 SYDVKM. The CDR3 runs 14 residues. Trimming removed 10 bases at V and 2 bases at J, with 15 bases between. CDR3 sequence: CATTSGTAYNEQFF. In DNA form, the CDR3 reads TGTGCCACTACGTCAGGGACTGCCTACAATGAGCAGTTCTTC.

This sequence joins TRBV2 and TRBJ2-7; D is unclear. The CDR3 has 12 amino acids. The germline V gene encodes CDR1 SNHLY and CDR2 FYNNEI. Deletions cut 8 bases from V and 8 bases from J, with 16 bases between. The CDR3: CASYYQPVKQYF. The CDR3 region has the DNA TGTGCCAGCTACTACCAGCCTGTGAAGCAGTACTTC.

This clone was recorded once. The chain recombines TRBV7-2 with TRBJ2-2; the match to TRBD2 covers 14 bases. This CDR3 spans 15 amino acids. In germline, CDR1 is SGHTA, CDR2 FQGNSA. The V and J ends lost 5 bases and 6 bases, in that order; junction bases with no gene match: 2. CDR3 coding DNA: TGTGCCAGCAGCCCGACTAGCGGGAGGGCCGGGGAGCTGTTTTTT. It yields the protein CASSPTSGRAGELFF.

The chain couples TRBV7-6 to TRBJ2-3, with a tentative D call TRBD1 (6 bases). Trimming left V 5 bases short and J 4 bases short, with 13 bases between. CDR1 is SGHVS, CDR2 FNYEAQ, per germline. This CDR3 is built from 14 residues. The CDR3 spells CASSRQVVSDTQYF. The CDR3 DNA reads as TGTGCCAGCAGCCGACAGGTCGTTTCAGATACGCAGTATTTT.

The V gene is TRBV27, the J gene TRBJ2-2, with D possibly TRBD2 on 6 matching bases. Trimming left V 2 bases short and J 2 bases short, with 15 bases between. This CDR3 spans 17 amino acids. The germline V gene encodes CDR1 MNHEY and CDR2 SMNVEV (reference sequence). The CDR3 nucleotides read TGTGCCAGCAGTTTAGCCCTAGCGAGAAGAAACACCGGGGAGCTGTTTTTT. Its translation: CASSLALARRNTGELFF.

This chain joins TRBV6-4 and TRBJ2-3; TRBD2 aligns across 9 bases. J gave up 6 bases and V 2 bases, and 6 bases lay outside the gene matches. CDR1 and CDR2 (germline): MRHNA, SNTAGT. The CDR3 runs to 15 residues. The CDR3 region has the DNA TGTGCCAGCAGTGACCCAGCGGGGGGATCTGATACGCAGTATTTT. The encoded protein is CASSDPAGGSDTQYF.

The rearrangement uses TRBV28 and TRBJ2-1, with D perhaps matching TRBD1 (6 bases). The CDR3 covers 14 residues. Trimming removed 6 bases at V and 5 bases at J, with 14 bases between. The V gene's germline CDR1 is MDHEN and CDR2 SYDVKM. The CDR3: CASSLLQGDNEQFF. The CDR3 DNA sequence: TGTGCCAGCAGCCTATTACAGGGAGACAATGAGCAGTTCTTC.

This clone came up once. The chain is built from TRBV2 and TRBJ2-3; TRBD1 is a possible D gene (5 bases). Trimming stripped 3 bases from V and 5 bases from J, with 6 bases between. Germline V gives CDR1 SNHLY, CDR2 FYNNEI. This CDR3 spans 12 amino acids. CDR3 residues: CASSDQGDTQYF. The DNA for the CDR3 is TGTGCCAGCAGTGACCAGGGAGATACGCAGTATTTT.

This clone was observed a handful of times. J is TRBJ2-3 and V is TRBV4-2; 11 nucleotides line up with TRBD2. The CDR3 spans 17 residues. With V trimmed by 1 base and J by 6 bases, 9 bases remained unmatched. From germline, CDR1 is LGHNA and CDR2 YNFKEQ. CDR3 nucleotides: TGTGCCAGCAGCCAAGTAGTGATCGCTAGCGGGGGGGATACGCAGTATTTT. It translates to CASSQVVIASGGDTQYF.

The chain combines TRBV7-3 with TRBJ2-2, with 8 nucleotides matching TRBD2. The germline CDR1 and CDR2 sequences are SGHTA and FQGTGA. V was pared by 4 bases and J by 7 bases, with 5 bases of the junction left unmatched. The CDR3 loop spans 14 amino acids. CDR3 amino acids: CASSSSGSGGELFF. For the CDR3, the DNA is TGTGCCAGCAGCTCAAGCGGGAGCGGCGGGGAGCTGTTTTTT.

V gene TRBV28 combines with J gene TRBJ2-5; weak D call: TRBD1 (6 bases). There are 14 residues in the CDR3. Germline V CDR1 and CDR2: MDHEN, SYDVKM. V lost 3 bases and J lost 2, with 10 bases in between. CDR3 DNA sequence: TGTGCCAGCAGTTTTACAGGGCTTCAAGAGACCCAGTACTTC. It translates to CASSFTGLQETQYF.

The chain is built from TRBV6-5 and TRBJ1-2; D remains unclear. V gave up 6 bases and J gave up 4 bases, with 12 bases separating them. Germline loops: CDR1 MNHEY, CDR2 SVGAGI. This CDR3 spans 13 amino acids. The CDR3 DNA reads TGTGCCAGCAGCCTCTCAAACGGCTATGGCTACACCTTC. Translating it yields CASSLSNGYGYTF.

The genes are TRBV7-3 and TRBJ2-3; tentative D call: TRBD2 (7 bases). The germline gives CDR1 SGHTA, CDR2 FQGTGA. V was clipped by 10 bases and J by 6 bases, with 17 bases between them. The CDR3 spans 13 residues. The CDR3 DNA sequence: TGTGCCACCCCGGAGGGGGGGCTCGATACGCAGTATTTT. It is translated as CATPEGGLDTQYF.

This chain uses TRBV24-1 with TRBJ2-7; unclear D gene. The CDR3 has 12 residues. Per germline, CDR1 KGHDR and CDR2 SFDVKD. The V end lost 4 bases, the J end lost 0 bases, and 3 bases lay between the germline ends. CDR3 in amino acids: CATSDSSYEQYF. CDR3 DNA sequence: TGTGCCACCAGTGACAGCTCCTACGAGCAGTACTTC.

Comment on this clone: A read error may account for a junction end that differs from germline. This chain connects TRBV7-2 to TRBJ1-1; 7 nucleotides match TRBD1. Per germline, CDR1 SGHTA and CDR2 FQGNSA. This CDR3 is built from 16 residues. CDR3 protein: CASGLRQGNMNTEAFF. DNA for the CDR3: TGTGCCAGCGGCTTACGACAGGGAAACATGAACACTGAAGCTTTCTTT.